This TCR beta chain was sequenced in a study of T cell responses to AZD1222 COVID-19 vaccine. There are 13 residues in the CDR3. Trimming at V came to 11 bases and at J to 7 bases, leaving 13 bases not matched to a gene. TCRdb's copy holds only in-frame clones and misses some; the assay was immunoSEQ multiplex PCR. Of approximately 120,000 clones listed, 80% to 90% were seen once; the top ten hold around 6.1%. This specimen consisted of peripheral blood, obtained on day 0 of AZD1222 vaccination. The genes are TRBV12-3 or TRBV12-4 and TRBJ2-7, with TRBD1 identical over 8 bases. This TCR was sampled from an adult in good health. CDR3: CACRGQGPGEQYF. As DNA, the CDR3 is TGTGCCTGTCGAGGACAGGGACCGGGGGAGCAGTACTTC.